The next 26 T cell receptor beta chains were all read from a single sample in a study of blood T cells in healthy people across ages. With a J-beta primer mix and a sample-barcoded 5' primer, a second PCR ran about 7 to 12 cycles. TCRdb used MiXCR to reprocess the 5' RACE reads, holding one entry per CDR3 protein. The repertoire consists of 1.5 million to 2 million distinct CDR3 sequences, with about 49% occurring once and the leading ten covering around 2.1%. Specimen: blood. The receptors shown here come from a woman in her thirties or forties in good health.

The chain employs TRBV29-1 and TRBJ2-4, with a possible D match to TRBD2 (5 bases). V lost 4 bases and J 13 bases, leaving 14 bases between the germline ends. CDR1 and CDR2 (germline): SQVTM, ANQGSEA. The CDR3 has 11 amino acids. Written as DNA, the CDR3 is TGCAGCGTTGGGGCCCTTGGGGAGCAGTACTTC. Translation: CSVGALGEQYF.

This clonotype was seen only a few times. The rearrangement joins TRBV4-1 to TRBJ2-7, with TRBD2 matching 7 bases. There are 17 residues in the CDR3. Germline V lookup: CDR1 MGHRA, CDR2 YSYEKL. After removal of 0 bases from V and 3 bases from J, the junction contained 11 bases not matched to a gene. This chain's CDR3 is CASSQDSGQGGLYEQYF. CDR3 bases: TGCGCCAGCAGCCAAGATAGCGGGCAGGGTGGACTCTACGAGCAGTACTTC.

Here the CDR3 reads CASSLGYRATMQPQHF. The CDR3 nucleotides read TGTGCCAGCAGCTTGGGTTACAGGGCGACTATGCAGCCCCAGCATTTT. The chain combines TRBV5-6 with TRBJ1-5; D might be TRBD1 (6 bases). From germline, CDR1 is SGHDT and CDR2 YYEEEE. The ends were cut back, 0 bases at V and 7 bases at J, with 17 bases in the middle. The CDR3 is 16 residues long.

Here the CDR3 reads CSASTGADQPQHF. DNA for the CDR3: TGCAGTGCTAGTACGGGGGCCGATCAGCCCCAGCATTTT. The chain is built from TRBV20-1 and TRBJ1-5, with D perhaps matching TRBD1 (6 bases). V lost 3 bases, J lost 5 bases, and 11 bases lay in between. The CDR3 covers 13 residues. Germline loops: CDR1 DFQATT, CDR2 SNEGSKA (reference sequence).

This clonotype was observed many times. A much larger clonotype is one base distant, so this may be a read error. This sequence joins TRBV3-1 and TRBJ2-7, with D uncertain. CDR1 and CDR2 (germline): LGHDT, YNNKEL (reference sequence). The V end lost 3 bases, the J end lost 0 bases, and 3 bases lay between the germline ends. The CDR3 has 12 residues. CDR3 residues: CASSHSSYEQYF. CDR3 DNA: TGTGCCAGCAGCCACAGCTCCTACGAGCAGTACTTC.

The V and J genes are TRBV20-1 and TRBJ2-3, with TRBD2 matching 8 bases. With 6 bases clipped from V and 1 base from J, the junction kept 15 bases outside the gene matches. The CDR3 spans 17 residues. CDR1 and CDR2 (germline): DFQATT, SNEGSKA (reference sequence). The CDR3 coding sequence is TGCAGTGCCTTAGACCAAGGGACTAGGGACCGCACAGATACGCAGTATTTT. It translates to CSALDQGTRDRTDTQYF.

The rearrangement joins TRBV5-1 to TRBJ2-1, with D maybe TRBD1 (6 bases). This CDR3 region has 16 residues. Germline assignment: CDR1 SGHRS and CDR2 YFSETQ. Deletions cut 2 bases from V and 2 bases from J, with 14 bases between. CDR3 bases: TGCGCCAGCAGCTTTGGAGACAGGTCTGCCTACAATGAGCAGTTCTTC. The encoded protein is CASSFGDRSAYNEQFF.

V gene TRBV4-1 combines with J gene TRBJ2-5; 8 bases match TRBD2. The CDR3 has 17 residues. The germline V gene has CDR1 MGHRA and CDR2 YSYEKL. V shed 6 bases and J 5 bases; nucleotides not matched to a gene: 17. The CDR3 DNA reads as TGCGCCAGCAGGGGGTTAGCGGGAATAAAGAATTACGAGACCCAGTACTTC. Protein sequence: CASRGLAGIKNYETQYF.

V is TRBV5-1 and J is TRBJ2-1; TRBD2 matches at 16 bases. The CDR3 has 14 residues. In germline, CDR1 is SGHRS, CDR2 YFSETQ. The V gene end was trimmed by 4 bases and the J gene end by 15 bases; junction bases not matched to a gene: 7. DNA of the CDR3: TGCGCCAGCAGCGGAGGGACTAGCGGGGGGGGGTTGTTCTTC. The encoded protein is CASSGGTSGGGLFF.

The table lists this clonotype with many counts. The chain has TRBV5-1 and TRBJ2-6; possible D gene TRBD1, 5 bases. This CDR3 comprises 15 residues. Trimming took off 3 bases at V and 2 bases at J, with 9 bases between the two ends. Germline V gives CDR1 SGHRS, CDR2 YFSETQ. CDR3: CASSSTGPGANVLTF. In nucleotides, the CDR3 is TGCGCCAGCAGCTCCACAGGCCCTGGGGCCAACGTCCTGACTTTC.

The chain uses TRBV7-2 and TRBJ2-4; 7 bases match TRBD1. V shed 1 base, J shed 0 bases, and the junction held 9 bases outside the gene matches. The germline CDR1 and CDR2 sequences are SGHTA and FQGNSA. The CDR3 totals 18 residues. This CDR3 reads CASSLVGRDRLAKNIQYF. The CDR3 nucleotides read TGTGCCAGCAGCTTAGTAGGCCGGGACAGATTAGCCAAAAACATTCAGTACTTC.

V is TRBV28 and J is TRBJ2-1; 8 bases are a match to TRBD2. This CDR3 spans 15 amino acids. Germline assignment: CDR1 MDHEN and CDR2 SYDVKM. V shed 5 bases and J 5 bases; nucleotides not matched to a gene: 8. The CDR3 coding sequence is TGTGCCAGCAGTGACAGGCGGGGGGTGGACAATGAGCAGTTCTTC. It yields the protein CASSDRRGVDNEQFF.

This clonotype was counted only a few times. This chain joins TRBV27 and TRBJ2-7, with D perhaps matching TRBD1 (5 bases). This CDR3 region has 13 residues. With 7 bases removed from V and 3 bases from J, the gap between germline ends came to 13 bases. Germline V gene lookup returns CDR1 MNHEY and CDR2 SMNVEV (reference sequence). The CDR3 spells CASKGQSIYEQYF. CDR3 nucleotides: TGTGCCAGCAAGGGGCAATCTATCTACGAGCAGTACTTC.

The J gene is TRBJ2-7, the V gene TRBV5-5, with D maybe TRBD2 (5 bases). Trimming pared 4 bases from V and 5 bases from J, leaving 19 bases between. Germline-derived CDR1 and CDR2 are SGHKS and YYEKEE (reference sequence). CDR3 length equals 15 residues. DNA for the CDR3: TGTGCCAGCAGCAACCAACTAGTGGGTATGGACGAGCAGTACTTC. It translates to CASSNQLVGMDEQYF.

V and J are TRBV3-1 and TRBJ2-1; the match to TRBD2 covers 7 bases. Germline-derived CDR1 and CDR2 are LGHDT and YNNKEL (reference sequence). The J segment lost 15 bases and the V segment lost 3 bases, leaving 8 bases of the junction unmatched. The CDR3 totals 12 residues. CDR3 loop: CASSHGLGARFF. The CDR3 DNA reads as TGTGCCAGCAGCCACGGACTAGGGGCCCGGTTCTTC.

CDR3: CASHGPGRGTDTQYF. CDR3 DNA: TGTGCCAGCCACGGCCCTGGCAGGGGCACAGATACGCAGTATTTT. This chain connects TRBV27 to TRBJ2-3; TRBD1 is a possible D gene (5 bases). The CDR3 spans 15 residues. V lost 8 bases to trimming and J lost 1 base, with 16 bases between them. The germline CDR1 and CDR2 sequences are MNHEY and SMNVEV (reference sequence).

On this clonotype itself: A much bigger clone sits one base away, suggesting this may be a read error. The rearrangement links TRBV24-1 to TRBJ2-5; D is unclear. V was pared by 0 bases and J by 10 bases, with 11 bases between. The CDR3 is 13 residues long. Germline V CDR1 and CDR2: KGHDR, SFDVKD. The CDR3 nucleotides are TGTGCCACCAGTGATTTGAGGCCAGCAGGCCAGTACTTC. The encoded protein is CATSDLRPAGQYF.

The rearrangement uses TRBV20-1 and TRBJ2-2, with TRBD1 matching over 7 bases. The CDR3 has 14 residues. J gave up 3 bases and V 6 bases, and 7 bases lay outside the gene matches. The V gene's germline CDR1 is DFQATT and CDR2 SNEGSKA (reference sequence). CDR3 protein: CSAVPGQYTGELFF. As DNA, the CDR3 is TGCAGTGCGGTCCCGGGACAGTACACCGGGGAGCTGTTTTTT.

The DNA for the CDR3 is TGTGCCAGCAGCTCGGGGGGGAGGGGCGGCTATGGCTACACCTTC. Residues: CASSSGGRGGYGYTF. The J gene is TRBJ1-2, the V gene TRBV7-2, with TRBD1 as a possible D gene (5 bases). CDR1 SGHTA and CDR2 FQGNSA come from the germline V gene. The CDR3 runs to 15 residues. The ends were cut back, 4 bases at V and 4 bases at J, with 16 bases in the middle. The full variable domain, its missing parts supplied by reference TRBV7-2 and TRBJ1-2, is GAGVSQSPSNKVTEKGKDVELRCDPISGHTALYWYRQSLGQGLEFLIYFQGNSAPDKSGLPSDRFSAERTGGSVSTLTIQRTQQEDSAVYLCASSSGGRGGYGYTFGSGTRLTVV.

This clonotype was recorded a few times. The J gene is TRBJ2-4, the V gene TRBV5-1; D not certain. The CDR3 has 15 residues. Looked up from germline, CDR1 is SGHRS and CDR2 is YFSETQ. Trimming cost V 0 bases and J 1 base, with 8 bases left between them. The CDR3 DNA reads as TGCGCCAGCAGCTTGGGGTGCGAGGCCAAAAACATTCAGTACTTC. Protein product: CASSLGCEAKNIQYF.

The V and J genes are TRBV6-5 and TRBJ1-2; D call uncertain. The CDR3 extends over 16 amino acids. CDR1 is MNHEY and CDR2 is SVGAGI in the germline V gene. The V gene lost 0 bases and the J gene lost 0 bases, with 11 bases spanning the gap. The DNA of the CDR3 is TGTGCCAGCAGTTACTCCATTCGAACCACTAACTATGGCTACACCTTC. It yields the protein CASSYSIRTTNYGYTF.

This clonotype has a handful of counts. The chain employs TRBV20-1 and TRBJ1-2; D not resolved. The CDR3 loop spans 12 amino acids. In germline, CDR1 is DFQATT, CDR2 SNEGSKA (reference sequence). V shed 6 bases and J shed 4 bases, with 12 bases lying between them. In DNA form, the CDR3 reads TGCAGTGCAACTCCGGTGGGCTATGGCTACACCTTC. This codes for CSATPVGYGYTF.

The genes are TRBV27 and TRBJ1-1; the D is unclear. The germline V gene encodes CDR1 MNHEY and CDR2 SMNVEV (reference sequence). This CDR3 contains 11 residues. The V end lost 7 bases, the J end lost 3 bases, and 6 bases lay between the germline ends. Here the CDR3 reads CASKEYTEAFF. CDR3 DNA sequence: TGTGCCAGCAAGGAGTACACTGAAGCTTTCTTT.

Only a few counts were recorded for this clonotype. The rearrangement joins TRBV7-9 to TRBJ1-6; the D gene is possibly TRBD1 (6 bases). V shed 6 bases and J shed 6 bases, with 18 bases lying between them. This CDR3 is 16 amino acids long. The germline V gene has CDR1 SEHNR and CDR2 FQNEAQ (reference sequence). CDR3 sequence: CASSSPGQSFNSPLHF. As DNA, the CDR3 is TGTGCCAGCAGTTCCCCGGGACAAAGCTTTAATTCACCCCTCCACTTT. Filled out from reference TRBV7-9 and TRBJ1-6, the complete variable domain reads DTGVSQNPRHKITKRGQNVTFRCDPISEHNRLYWYRQTLGQGPEFLTYFQNEAQLEKSRLLSDRFSAERPKGSFSTLEIQRTEQGDSAMYLCASSSPGQSFNSPLHFGNGTRLTVT.

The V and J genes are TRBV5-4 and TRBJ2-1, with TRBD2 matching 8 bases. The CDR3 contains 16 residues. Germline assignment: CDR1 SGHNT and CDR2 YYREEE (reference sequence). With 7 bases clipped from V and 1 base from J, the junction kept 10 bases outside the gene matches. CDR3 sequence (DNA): TGTGCCAGCGGGTCGGGGGGGGCTATATCCTACAATGAGCAGTTCTTC. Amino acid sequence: CASGSGGAISYNEQFF.

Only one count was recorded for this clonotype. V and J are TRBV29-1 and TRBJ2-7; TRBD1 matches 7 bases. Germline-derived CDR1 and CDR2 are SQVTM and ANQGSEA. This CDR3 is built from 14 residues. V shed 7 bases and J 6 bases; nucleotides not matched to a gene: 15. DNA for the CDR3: TGCAGCGGAATTTTGGCAGGGGGAGCGGTCGAGCAGTACTTC. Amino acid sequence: CSGILAGGAVEQYF.